These T cell receptor beta chains were read from a single sample in a study of siplizumab effects on memory and regulatory T cells. Profiled with immunoSEQ multiplex PCR; TCRdb holds only in-frame clones, not every one. The repertoire includes about 50,000 clones, roughly 87% of them detected once, and roughly 0.35% sits in the top ten. The sequencing input was naive CD8+ T cells sorted from blood. Receptor source: a human donor in good health. The CDR3 runs from the conserved cysteine through the conserved F or W. D genes are given only for firm matches. Clone size, where shown, is once, few, many, or a class for clones that have expanded.

abundance | j_gene | d_gene | v_gene | CDR3aa | CDR3nt
. | TRBJ1-1 | . | TRBV6-5 | CASSYSIMNTEAFF | TGTGCCAGCAGTTACTCCATTATGAACACTGAAGCTTTCTTT
. | TRBJ2-3 | . | TRBV5-6 | CASSLGPRLEGPGADTQYF | TGTGCCAGCAGCTTGGGCCCGCGGCTGGAGGGCCCCGGGGCAGATACGCAGTATTTT
. | TRBJ2-3 | TRBD1 | TRBV4-1 | CASSLTGGTDTQYF | TGCGCCAGCAGCCTGACAGGGGGCACAGATACGCAGTATTTT
. | TRBJ2-7 | . | TRBV27 | CATSGTGSYEQYF | TGTGCCACCTCCGGGACCGGGTCCTACGAGCAGTACTTC
. | TRBJ2-2 | . | TRBV13 | CASSLLGAGELFF | TGTGCCAGCAGCTTATTGGGGGCCGGGGAGCTGTTTTTT
once | TRBJ2-7 | TRBD1 | TRBV4-1 | CASSQLTGIRNEQYF | TGCGCCAGCAGCCAACTGACAGGGATCAGGAACGAGCAGTACTTC
. | TRBJ2-3 | TRBD2 | TRBV6-5 | CASSSYSGSATDTQYF | TGTGCCAGCAGTTCCTATAGCGGGAGTGCCACAGATACGCAGTATTTT
. | TRBJ1-4 | . | TRBV2 | CATQAGRSATNEKLFF | TGTGCCACCCAAGCAGGACGGTCTGCAACTAATGAAAAACTGTTTTTT
. | TRBJ1-4 | . | TRBV4-1 | CASSQARASGEKLFF | TGCGCCAGCAGCCAGGCCCGGGCCTCAGGTGAAAAACTGTTTTTT
once | TRBJ2-3 | TRBD1 | TRBV7-9 | CASSFARQGPTDTQYF | TGTGCCAGCAGCTTCGCCCGACAGGGCCCCACAGATACGCAGTATTTT
. | TRBJ2-1 | TRBD2 | TRBV5-1 | CASSLVLLGGRVNEQFF | TGCGCCAGCAGCTTGGTGCTCCTTGGCGGGAGGGTAAATGAGCAGTTCTTC
. | TRBJ2-2 | TRBD2 | TRBV7-9 | CASSKAGTNTGELFF | TGTGCCAGCAGTAAAGCGGGAACGAACACCGGGGAGCTGTTTTTT
. | TRBJ2-2 | . | TRBV4-1 | CASSPWGASAGELFF | TGCGCCAGCAGCCCATGGGGCGCGTCCGCCGGGGAGCTGTTTTTT
few | TRBJ1-6 | . | TRBV7-2 | CASSQGSFLHF | TGTGCCAGCAGCCAAGGGTCGTTCCTCCACTTT
. | TRBJ1-5 | . | TRBV7-9 | CASSPDGQPQHF | TGTGCCAGCAGCCCCGACGGTCAGCCCCAGCATTTT
. | TRBJ2-7 | . | TRBV27 | CASSGEGLTGILEQYF | TGTGCCAGCAGTGGCGAAGGACTAACCGGGATTTTGGAGCAGTACTTC
. | TRBJ1-4 | TRBD1 | TRBV7-9 | CASSPIGGQATNEKLFF | TGTGCCAGCAGCCCCATAGGGGGACAGGCAACTAATGAAAAACTGTTTTTT
once | TRBJ1-4 | . | TRBV27 | CASSLLSGYNEKLFF | TGTGCCAGCAGTTTACTCTCGGGGTATAATGAAAAACTGTTTTTT
. | TRBJ2-7 | . | TRBV7-6 | CASSLGPTLYEQYF | TGTGCCAGCAGCTTGGGACCGACTTTGTACGAGCAGTACTTC
few | TRBJ1-5 | . | TRBV15 | CATTPWDSNQPQHF | TGTGCCACCACCCCGTGGGATAGCAATCAGCCCCAGCATTTT
few | TRBJ2-1 | . | TRBV7-9 | CASSLTPGLSNNEQFF | TGTGCCAGCAGCTTAACCCCCGGACTATCCAACAATGAGCAGTTCTTC
. | TRBJ2-1 | . | TRBV27 | CASRALGADSYNEQFF | TGTGCCAGCAGGGCCCTAGGCGCCGATTCCTACAATGAGCAGTTCTTC
. | TRBJ2-7 | . | TRBV5-1 | CASSLGPNSYSYEQYF | TGCGCCAGCAGCTTGGGACCGAATTCTTACTCCTACGAGCAGTACTTC
once | TRBJ2-7 | . | TRBV5-1 | CASSSTYRVVAYEQYF | TGCGCCAGCAGCTCAACCTACAGGGTTGTTGCCTACGAGCAGTACTTC
. | TRBJ1-4 | TRBD1 | TRBV6-5 | CASSYNPGGAEKLFF | TGTGCCAGCAGTTACAACCCAGGGGGCGCGGAAAAACTGTTTTTT
. | TRBJ2-7 | . | TRBV7-9 | CASSSRGSYEQYF | TGTGCCAGCAGCTCTAGGGGAAGCTACGAGCAGTACTTC
. | TRBJ2-5 | . | TRBV6-5 | CASSLSSGARETQYF | TGTGCCAGCAGCCTGTCCTCGGGGGCGCGCGAGACCCAGTACTTC
once | TRBJ1-1 | . | TRBV6-5 | CASSLGPMNTEAFF | TGTGCCAGCAGTTTAGGGCCCATGAACACTGAAGCTTTCTTT
. | TRBJ2-7 | . | TRBV5-1 | CASSLATGLVYEQYF | TGCGCCAGCAGCTTGGCGACTGGACTGGTCTACGAGCAGTACTTC
. | TRBJ1-2 | TRBD1 | TRBV10-2 | CASRDREDWDYGYTF | TGCGCCAGCAGGGACAGGGAAGACTGGGACTATGGCTACACCTTC
. | TRBJ2-5 | . | TRBV6-5 | CASSDGAGAETQYF | TGTGCCAGCAGTGACGGGGCGGGGGCCGAGACCCAGTACTTC
. | TRBJ2-1 | . | TRBV6-6 | CASRESDEQFF | TGTGCCAGCAGGGAATCAGATGAGCAGTTCTTC
. | TRBJ2-7 | . | TRBV7-6 | CASSSNSYEQYF | TGTGCCAGCAGCTCCAACAGCTACGAGCAGTACTTC
. | TRBJ1-1 | . | TRBV4-1 | CASSQLTGGGAEAFF | TGCGCCAGCAGCCAGCTGACTGGAGGAGGGGCTGAAGCTTTCTTT
. | TRBJ1-2 | . | TRBV29-1 | CSVDTIGLGNYGYTF | TGCAGCGTCGATACAATCGGGCTTGGAAACTATGGCTACACCTTC
. | TRBJ2-7 | . | TRBV19 | CASSITAAPIYEQYF | TGTGCCAGTAGTATAACCGCCGCTCCTATCTACGAGCAGTACTTC
. | TRBJ1-1 | . | TRBV7-9 | CASTRGANTEAFF | TGTGCCAGCACGCGGGGGGCGAACACTGAAGCTTTCTTT
. | TRBJ2-5 | . | TRBV5-4 | CASSHLGQPQETQYF | TGTGCCAGCAGCCACCTTGGACAGCCCCAAGAGACCCAGTACTTC
. | TRBJ1-2 | . | TRBV29-1 | CSVEDFSGDGYTF | TGCAGCGTTGAAGATTTTTCGGGGGATGGCTACACCTTC
. | TRBJ2-7 | . | TRBV27 | CASSLSRDTSYEQYF | TGTGCCAGCAGTTTATCGCGGGACACTTCCTACGAGCAGTACTTC
. | TRBJ2-1 | . | TRBV27 | CASSFQGGARQFF | TGTGCCAGCAGTTTCCAGGGCGGGGCAAGGCAGTTCTTC
. | TRBJ1-2 | . | TRBV29-1 | CSVEPTREVLGYTF | TGCAGCGTGGAACCAACGCGGGAGGTCCTTGGCTACACCTTC
. | TRBJ2-2 | . | TRBV11-2 | CASSRTGELFF | TGTGCCAGCAGCCGCACCGGGGAGCTGTTTTTT